These T cell receptor beta chains were read from a single sample in a study of blood T cell repertoires in COVID-19. Assay: immunoSEQ multiplex PCR; the TCRdb copy retains only in-frame clones and omits some. The repertoire holds a few hundred thousand clones, with approximately 83% as singletons. Sequencing was performed on peripheral blood. These receptors originate from a person aged 65 to 85 with COVID-19, enrolled during active disease. Each CDR3 is given without its conserved first and last residue. Each record gives: clone size, V gene, CDR3 protein. Not all rows give a size; the values are once, few, many and, for expanded clones, a class.

. TRBV2 ASRGDSSYNEQF
. TRBV5-1 ASSSNRGNTGELF
. TRBV13 ASSSSGVSNQPQH
once TRBV11-2 ASSPEASYEQY
. TRBV7-3 ASSPGGLNTGELF
. TRBV5-1 ASSLTGGPYNEQF
. TRBV28 ASSDGGQVSPTQH
once TRBV7-2 ASSPQRGQGGSPLH
many TRBV18 ASSPGQGNIQY
. TRBV21-1 ASSKKRLGGSVSPLH
. TRBV7-2 ASSPDRGDTEAF
. TRBV28 ASSDVGRSSLAGTDTQY
. TRBV5-1 ASSLRLAGSAEQY
. TRBV5-1 ASSLLTVDTEAF
. TRBV9 ASSATQDPGYEQY